The entry below gives a single TCR beta chain sequence along with its context. Its cognate antigen is unknown. The CDR3 runs to 17 residues. Germline V gives CDR1 SGHNT, CDR2 YYREEE (reference sequence). V lost 2 bases and J lost 7; bases outside the gene matches: 10. The entry originates in a study of cytomegalovirus exposure and HLA in healthy donors. 60 Vbeta and 13 Jbeta primers were used in PCR. Here immunoSEQ multiplex PCR was the method, and the copy in TCRdb shows in-frame clones only, minus some. The repertoire holds around 190,000 clones, with over 75% as singletons. Study findings and constraints: The CMV antigen specificity of a few CMV-associated chains was confirmed through in vitro analysis.

The sample taken for sequencing was PBMCs. The TCR sequence derives from a young man in good health and CMV-seronegative. The gene calls are TRBV5-4 and TRBJ2-1, with 12 bases identical to TRBD2. In nucleotides, the CDR3 is TGTGCCAGCAGCTTCCCGGTGACTAGCGGGAGAGGGAATGAGCAGTTCTTC. This codes for CASSFPVTSGRGNEQFF.